This is a list of T cell receptor beta chains from one sample in a study of resident and recirculating memory T cells in vitiligo. Assay used: immunoSEQ multiplex PCR; TCRdb lists only in-frame clones, some missing. The sample has more than 35,000 clones; 80% to 95% are singletons. Material: blood. Receptor source: a male donor with vitiligo. CDR3s include the opening cysteine and the closing phenylalanine or tryptophan. The order of the fields is D gene, clone size, CDR3 length, V gene, J gene, CDR3 DNA, CDR3 protein. The D gene is left open where the match is weak. Clone size, where shown, is once, few, many, or a class for clones that have expanded.

-	-	13	TRBV5-5	TRBJ2-3	TGTGCCAGCAGCTTAGGACTGTCAGATACGCAGTATTTT	CASSLGLSDTQYF
-	once	14	TRBV9	TRBJ2-3	TGTGCCAGCAGCGTAGAACTTTTCACAGATACGCAGTATTTT	CASSVELFTDTQYF
-	-	13	TRBV4-1	TRBJ1-2	TGCGCCAGCAGCCCGATGAGGCGGGGTGGCTACACCTTC	CASSPMRRGGYTF
-	-	13	TRBV27	TRBJ2-5	TGTGCCAGCAGTATACAAGTTTCGGAGACCCAGTACTTC	CASSIQVSETQYF
-	-	16	TRBV4-3	TRBJ2-1	TGCGCCAGCAGCCAAGACGAACAGTCCCCCTACAATGAGCAGTTCTTC	CASSQDEQSPYNEQFF
-	-	10	TRBV20-1	TRBJ2-5	TGCAGTGCGCAGAAAGAGACCCAGTACTTC	CSAQKETQYF
TRBD2	-	16	TRBV9	TRBJ2-2	TGTGCCAGCAGCCCACGCGTAGCGGGGGGGTCCGGGGAGCTGTTTTTT	CASSPRVAGGSGELFF
TRBD1	-	15	TRBV6-1	TRBJ2-7	TGTGCCAGCAGTCAAGGACAGGGGGGTTCCTACGAGCAGTACTTC	CASSQGQGGSYEQYF
-	-	16	TRBV4-3	TRBJ2-4	TGCGCCAGCAGCCAAGAAAGGACCAGTCGCGGGGACATTCAGTACTTC	CASSQERTSRGDIQYF
-	-	14	TRBV19	TRBJ1-4	TGTGCCAGGGAAGAAAGTGTCCAGGCTGAAAAACTGTTTTTT	CAREESVQAEKLFF
-	-	19	TRBV4-3	TRBJ2-6	TGCGCCAGCAGCCAAGTTCGACTAGATCTCATGGCTGGGGCCAACGTCCTGACTTTC	CASSQVRLDLMAGANVLTF
-	-	15	TRBV6-1	TRBJ2-7	TGTGCCAGCAGATCTTTGGCGGGACGTACCTACGAGCAGTACTTC	CASRSLAGRTYEQYF
TRBD1	-	13	TRBV6-1	TRBJ1-5	TGTGCCAGCAGTAGGGACAGAGATCAGCCCCAGCATTTT	CASSRDRDQPQHF
TRBD1	-	16	TRBV6-5	TRBJ2-7	TGTGCCAGCAGTTACTGGACCCCGGACAGGGGGTCGAAGCAGTACTTC	CASSYWTPDRGSKQYF
-	-	14	TRBV6-5	TRBJ2-3	TGTGCCAGCAGTTACTCGAGGGGGACAGATACGCAGTATTTT	CASSYSRGTDTQYF
TRBD1	-	14	TRBV9	TRBJ1-1	TGTGCCAGCAGCGAGTGGACAGGGAACACTGAAGCTTTCTTT	CASSEWTGNTEAFF
-	few	14	TRBV6-5	TRBJ1-2	TGTGCCAGCAGCCAGACTCAGGGTGGCTATGGCTACACCTTC	CASSQTQGGYGYTF
-	-	14	TRBV9	TRBJ2-3	TGTGCCAGCAGCGTGCGGCAGTTTGCAGATACGCAGTATTTT	CASSVRQFADTQYF
-	-	14	TRBV5-1	TRBJ2-7	TGCGCCAGCAGCTTGGTTGAAAGCTCCTACGAGCAGTACTTC	CASSLVESSYEQYF
TRBD1	-	13	TRBV29-1	TRBJ1-1	TGCAGCGTTGTCCAGGGGGAAAGGACTGAAGCTTTCTTT	CSVVQGERTEAFF
TRBD1	-	16	TRBV7-9	TRBJ1-1	TGTGCCAGCACAGGGGGAATAGGGTTTAAGGACACTGAAGCTTTCTTT	CASTGGIGFKDTEAFF
TRBD2	-	15	TRBV7-3	TRBJ2-1	TGTGCCAGCAGCTTAGGGGCTAGCGGGGGCGATGAGCAGTTCTTC	CASSLGASGGDEQFF
-	few	14	TRBV7-9	TRBJ1-2	TGTGCCAGCAGCCCTTGGCAGGGAGGAGGGGGCTACACCTTC	CASSPWQGGGGYTF
TRBD2	-	14	TRBV30	TRBJ2-3	TGTGCCTGGAGACTAGCGGGGGGCCCAGATACGCAGTATTTT	CAWRLAGGPDTQYF
TRBD2	-	17	TRBV4-1	TRBJ2-3	TGCGCCAGCAGCCAACGAGGACTAGCGGGGAACACAGATACGCAGTATTTT	CASSQRGLAGNTDTQYF
TRBD1	-	18	TRBV19	TRBJ2-7	TGTGCCAGTAGTATAAGTAGGGACAGTAAGGGAAAGAACTACGAGCAGTACTTC	CASSISRDSKGKNYEQYF
TRBD1	-	14	TRBV18	TRBJ1-2	TGTGCCAGCTCACCCGACAGGGCTAACTATGGCTACACCTTC	CASSPDRANYGYTF
-	-	14	TRBV5-1	TRBJ2-1	TGCGCCAGCAGGTCCCGGGGCGGGGACAATGAGCAGTTCTTC	CASRSRGGDNEQFF
-	-	11	TRBV30	TRBJ2-1	TGTGCCTGGAGCCCGAGGGATGAGCAGTTCTTC	CAWSPRDEQFF
TRBD1	-	15	TRBV9	TRBJ2-5	TGTGCCAGCAGCGTCGGACAGGGTTTGTTCGAGACCCAGTACTTC	CASSVGQGLFETQYF